The rows below give T cell receptor beta chains drawn from one sample of a study of T cells after yellow fever vaccination. TCRdb re-analysed the 5' RACE reads in MiXCR, keeping a single row per CDR3 protein. Here the sample spans a few hundred thousand distinct CDR3 sequences, roughly 6.2% being singletons. The input for sequencing was PBMCs, taken 5 days after the yellow fever booster vaccination. The receptors come from a man aged 25 to 40 who received the YFV17D yellow fever vaccine. CDR3s include the opening cysteine and the closing phenylalanine or tryptophan. A D gene is named only where the DNA matches it firmly. Clone size is shown for a subset of rows, as once, few, many or a class of expanded clone.

>TRBJ1-2|TRBV9|many|.
TGTGCCAGCAGCCCCACCGGGGGAAATGGCTACACCTTC
CASSPTGGNGYTF
>TRBJ2-1|TRBV11-2|many|TRBD2
TGTGCCAGCAACATCAAAGCGGGAGGGCCATATGAGCAGTTCTTC
CASNIKAGGPYEQFF
>TRBJ2-7|TRBV5-1|many|TRBD1
TGCGCCAGCACGACAGGGGACAGGGATCCGGTAGACTTC
CASTTGDRDPVDF
>TRBJ2-1|TRBV29-1|many|.
TGCAGCGTCGGCACTCCGAGCTCCTACAATGAGCAGTTCTTC
CSVGTPSSYNEQFF
>TRBJ1-1|TRBV7-2|.|TRBD1
TGTGCCAGCAGCTTAACCCCCTCCGGGACAGTCCGCTCTGAAGCTTTCTTT
CASSLTPSGTVRSEAFF
>TRBJ2-1|TRBV5-1|few|.
TGCGCCAGCAGCTTGGTGGGTATTCGGAATGAGCAGTTCTTC
CASSLVGIRNEQFF
>TRBJ1-3|TRBV3-1|few|.
TGTGCCAGCAGCTCATATGGAAACACCATATATTTT
CASSSYGNTIYF
>TRBJ2-5|TRBV12-3/TRBV12-4|few|TRBD1
TGTGCCAGCGTTTGGACAGGGGGTGGTGGTCGAGAGACCCAGTACTTC
CASVWTGGGGRETQYF
>TRBJ2-7|TRBV28|.|.
TGTGCCAGCGACGGGGTGGGGGGTGGCTACGAGCAGTACTTC
CASDGVGGGYEQYF
>TRBJ2-2|TRBV7-2|many|.
TGTGCCAGCACCCGAGGTAGCACCGGGGAGCTGTTTTTT
CASTRGSTGELFF
>TRBJ2-5|TRBV29-1|.|TRBD2
TGCAGCGTTGAAGAACTAGCGGGAAGGAAGTTAGAGACCCAGTACTTC
CSVEELAGRKLETQYF
>TRBJ1-6|TRBV7-2|many|.
TGTGCCAGCAGCTTAAAAAAGCTCAATTCACCCCTCCACTTT
CASSLKKLNSPLHF
>TRBJ2-4|TRBV30|.|.
TGTGCCTGGAGTTACCAAGTAGCCAAAAACATTCAGTACTTC
CAWSYQVAKNIQYF
>TRBJ2-5|TRBV4-2|few|.
TGTGCCAGCAGCCAAAATAGCGGAGTACAAGAGACCCAGTACTTC
CASSQNSGVQETQYF
>TRBJ2-1|TRBV12-3/TRBV12-4|few|TRBD2
TGTGCCAGCAGACCAGGACTAGCGGGGAGCTCCTACAATGAGCAGTTCTTC
CASRPGLAGSSYNEQFF
>TRBJ1-1|TRBV5-1|few|.
TGCGCCAGCAGCTTAACCGGGACCCTGGGCACTGAAGCTTTCTTT
CASSLTGTLGTEAFF
>TRBJ2-6|TRBV29-1|.|.
TGCAGCGTTTTCAACTCTGGGGCCAACGTCCTGACTTTC
CSVFNSGANVLTF
>TRBJ2-7|TRBV20-1|few|.
TGCAGTGCTTTGAAGACTCTTAGGCCCTACGAGCAGTACTTC
CSALKTLRPYEQYF
>TRBJ2-2|TRBV27|few|.
TGTGCCAGCAGATCGGGAGCCGGGGGGGAGCTGTTTTTT
CASRSGAGGELFF
>TRBJ2-3|TRBV14|many|.
TGTGCCAGCAGCCAAGCGGGGGCTGGTACGCAGTATTTT
CASSQAGAGTQYF
>TRBJ1-1|TRBV6-1|many|.
TGTGCCGCCTCACGCGACATTACGGACACTGAAGCTTTCTTT
CAASRDITDTEAFF
>TRBJ1-1|TRBV20-1|few|.
TGCAGTGCTATTCTCCGCCGGGGGGAAGCTTTCTTT
CSAILRRGEAFF
>TRBJ2-7|TRBV20-1|many|.
TGCAGTGTGCTAGCTCTTTCAGGGCGCGAGCAGTACTTC
CSVLALSGREQYF
>TRBJ2-7|TRBV5-1|few|TRBD2
TGCGCCAGCAGCTTGCTAGCGGGAGACTCCTACGAGCAGTACTTC
CASSLLAGDSYEQYF
>TRBJ2-5|TRBV5-1|.|TRBD1
TGCGCCAGCAGATTTCCGGACAGGGACCAAGAGACCCAGTACTTC
CASRFPDRDQETQYF
>TRBJ2-2|TRBV7-9|many|TRBD2
TGTGCCAGCAGCTTAGCAAGAGGCGGGAGCCTCACCGGGGAGCTGTTTTTT
CASSLARGGSLTGELFF
>TRBJ1-3|TRBV3-1|.|.
TGTGCCAGCAGCCAAACCGGGTCCTTGTCTGGAAACACCATATATTTT
CASSQTGSLSGNTIYF
>TRBJ2-3|TRBV12-3/TRBV12-4|many|.
TGTGCCAGTGGGACTGGGGGTACAGATACGCAGTATTTT
CASGTGGTDTQYF
>TRBJ2-2|TRBV7-9|.|TRBD1
TGTGCCAGCAGCTCCGGGACAGCCGGGGAGCTGTTTTTT
CASSSGTAGELFF
>TRBJ2-7|TRBV21-1|many|.
TGTGCCAGCAGCCGCCGGGACAGGGGGCGAAAAGACTACGAGCAGTACTTC
CASSRRDRGRKDYEQYF
>TRBJ1-5|TRBV11-2|few|.
TGTGCCAGCAGCTTGGAGGGGTTGGGCAATCAGCCCCAGCATTTT
CASSLEGLGNQPQHF
>TRBJ2-1|TRBV20-1|many|TRBD2
TGCAGTGCTAGTCTAGCGGGGGAGAATGAGCAGTTCTTC
CSASLAGENEQFF
>TRBJ2-1|TRBV3-1|few|TRBD1
TGTGCCAGCAGCCAGGGGACAGGGCCCTCCAATGAGCAGTTCTTC
CASSQGTGPSNEQFF
>TRBJ1-4|TRBV29-1|few|.
TGCAGCGTTGAAGACAGTCGAGAAAAACTGTTTTTT
CSVEDSREKLFF
>TRBJ2-7|TRBV7-9|few|TRBD1
TGTGCCAGCAGCTTTCAGACAGGGGGAGAGCAGTACTTC
CASSFQTGGEQYF
>TRBJ2-7|TRBV10-3|few|.
TGTGCCACCCAGGACGGAGCCTACGAGCAGTACTTC
CATQDGAYEQYF
>TRBJ2-1|TRBV21-1|.|.
TGTGCCAGCAGCCCCTCCGGACCGAGAGGGGGAGCCGACAATGAGCAGTTCTTC
CASSPSGPRGGADNEQFF
>TRBJ2-2|TRBV28|many|.
TGTGCCAGCACCCCCGTGGAGGGGGCAGGCGGGGAGCTGTTTTTT
CASTPVEGAGGELFF
>TRBJ1-1|TRBV5-5|.|TRBD1
TGTGCCAGCAGCTTGGACATGGGACAGGCGAACACTGAAGCTTTCTTT
CASSLDMGQANTEAFF
>TRBJ2-7|TRBV6-5|few|TRBD2
TGTGCCAGCAGTTACGTTCTGGGGGGGAATGTCTACGAGCAGTACTTC
CASSYVLGGNVYEQYF
>TRBJ2-7|TRBV11-2|.|.
TGTGCCAGCAGCTTTAGCGTGTCCCTGTCCTACGAGCAGTACTTC
CASSFSVSLSYEQYF
>TRBJ2-7|TRBV7-2|many|TRBD2
TGTGCCAGCAGCACTCTCCCCGGGACTACCTACGAGCAGTACTTC
CASSTLPGTTYEQYF
>TRBJ2-5|TRBV12-3/TRBV12-4|few|TRBD2
TGTGCCAGCAGTTTAATGGCTAGCGGGAGCAGGACCCAGTACTTC
CASSLMASGSRTQYF
>TRBJ2-1|TRBV5-1|medium-sized|.
TGCGCCAGCACCACTGGGGCCTGGACTGGGTCCTACAATGAGCAGTTCTTC
CASTTGAWTGSYNEQFF
>TRBJ2-1|TRBV24-1|few|.
TGTGCCACCAGTGATACCTCACAGGCGTTCTCCTACAATGAGCAGTTCTTC
CATSDTSQAFSYNEQFF
>TRBJ2-2|TRBV19|few|.
TGTGCCAGTAGGGAGCACAGGACTACGAACACCGGGGAGCTGTTTTTT
CASREHRTTNTGELFF
>TRBJ2-3|TRBV9|few|.
TGTGCCAGCAGCGTAGGGAGTAGCGGACTCTCAGATACGCAGTATTTT
CASSVGSSGLSDTQYF
>TRBJ2-1|TRBV20-1|many|.
TGCAGTGCCCGGGGATGGCAGACTTACAATGAGCAGTTCTTC
CSARGWQTYNEQFF
>TRBJ2-2|TRBV20-1|.|TRBD2
TGCTGTGCTAGAGAGGGACTAGCGGGAGGCCGGGGCACCGGGGAGCTGTTTTTT
CCAREGLAGGRGTGELFF
>TRBJ2-7|TRBV7-2|.|.
TGTGCCAGCAGCTCTATGCGACTAGACCACGAGCAGTACTTC
CASSSMRLDHEQYF
>TRBJ2-7|TRBV5-1|few|.
TGCGCCAGCAGCGACCGGGACCGAGACTCCTACGAGCAGTACTTC
CASSDRDRDSYEQYF
>TRBJ1-1|TRBV19|few|.
TGTGCCAGTAGTATAGTATGGCAAATTAACACTGAAGCTTTCTTT
CASSIVWQINTEAFF
>TRBJ2-1|TRBV29-1|.|TRBD2
TGCAGCGTTGTTTTAGCGGGAGGGCCGAGCTCCTACAATGAGCAGTTCTTC
CSVVLAGGPSSYNEQFF
>TRBJ2-7|TRBV18|few|.
TGTGCCAGCTCACCACTTGACAGAAACTACGAGCAGTACTTC
CASSPLDRNYEQYF
>TRBJ1-2|TRBV20-1|few|TRBD1
TGCAGTGCTTCGCAGGGGGCGTTGGGCTACACCTTC
CSASQGALGYTF
>TRBJ2-3|TRBV7-2|.|TRBD2
TGTGCCAGCAGCCTAGGGACTAGAGCGGGCTTCAATTCACTTACAGATACGCAGTATTTT
CASSLGTRAGFNSLTDTQYF
>TRBJ2-7|TRBV7-2|.|.
TGTGCCAGCAGCCCAAAGATCCGGGCCGAAAGGTTTTACGAGCAGTACTTC
CASSPKIRAERFYEQYF